Presented here are 15 T cell receptor beta chains from one specimen sequenced in a study of regulatory T cells in long-lasting Graves disease. Documented time point: newly diagnosed GD, antithyroid drugs for less than 3 months. RNA from PBMCs was the source of the TCR library. To make TCR beta libraries, researchers used iRepertoire HTBI primers and Arm-PCR of CDR3 regions. Using its own MiXCR run on the multiplex PCR reads, TCRdb lists one record per CDR3 protein. This table holds around 500,000 distinct CDR3 sequences, approximately 12% found once. Separately, the same data were catalogued under a study of T cells in Graves' hyperthyroidism and ophthalmopathy.

The specimen comprised peripheral blood mononuclear cells (PBMCs), sampled at new diagnosis, from a patient treated with antithyroid drugs. The receptors shown here come from a man aged 30 to 39 with Graves disease.

This clonotype was seen at least ten times. V gene TRBV20-1 combines with J gene TRBJ2-1; D could derive from TRBD1 or TRBD2 (9 bases each). This CDR3 has 14 residues. The V and J ends lost 4 bases and 7 bases respectively, with 17 bases between them. In germline, CDR1 is DFQATT, CDR2 SNEGSKA (reference sequence). The chain's CDR3 is CSAIAGDRGNEQFF. DNA of the CDR3: TGCAGTGCTATAGCGGGAGACAGGGGGAATGAGCAGTTCTTC.

The count of this clonotype is one. V gene TRBV6-1 combines with J gene TRBJ2-1, with 9 bases identical to TRBD2. Germline assignment: CDR1 MNHNS and CDR2 SASEGT. CDR3 length: 14 residues. With V trimmed by 4 bases and J by 7 bases, 5 bases remained unmatched. CDR3: CASSARGRANEQFF. The DNA of the CDR3 is TGTGCCAGCAGTGCGCGCGGGAGGGCGAATGAGCAGTTCTTC.

This sequence joins TRBV12-3 or TRBV12-4 and TRBJ2-1; 8 nucleotides align to TRBD2. V shed 6 bases, J shed 6 bases, and the junction held 13 bases outside the gene matches. The CDR3 totals 16 residues. The CDR3 nucleotides read TGTGCCAGCAGCCCTCGGAAAGCGGGAGACCGCAATGAGCAGTTCTTC. Amino acids: CASSPRKAGDRNEQFF.

For this clonotype: Possible read error: a much larger clone is one base away. This sequence joins TRBV12-3 or TRBV12-4 and TRBJ2-1; a possible D gene is TRBD1 (7 bases). This CDR3 is 15 amino acids long. The V end was cut by 5 bases, the J end by 6 bases, with 17 bases between. CDR3 region: CASSTGAGYCNEQFF. The CDR3 DNA is TGTGCCAGCAGTACAGGGGCGGGGTACTGCAATGAGCAGTTCTTC.

This clonotype was found a few times. CDR3: CASSTRTGGTYGYTF. The CDR3 nucleotides read TGTGCCAGTAGTACTCGGACAGGGGGGACCTATGGCTACACCTTC. This sequence joins TRBV19 and TRBJ1-2; 10 nucleotides align to TRBD1. V gave up 4 bases and J gave up 4 bases; unmatched junction bases: 6. The CDR3 extends over 15 amino acids. The germline CDR1 and CDR2 sequences are LNHDA and SQIVND (reference sequence).

This clonotype was seen ten or more times. V and J are TRBV7-9 and TRBJ2-7; D not certain. V was shortened by 5 bases and J by 3 bases, with 17 bases between the two germline ends. In germline, CDR1 is SEHNR, CDR2 FQNEAQ (reference sequence). The CDR3 runs 15 residues. CDR3: CASSPPGTAIYEQYF. CDR3 coding DNA: TGTGCCAGCAGCCCCCCGGGCACAGCGATCTACGAGCAGTACTTC.

The genes are TRBV7-3 and TRBJ1-1; TRBD1 aligns across 7 bases. J lost 6 bases, V lost 5 bases, and 6 bases had no gene match. The CDR3 spans 13 residues. The germline gives CDR1 SGHTA, CDR2 FQGTGA. In DNA, the CDR3 is TGTGCCAGCAGCACCCTCGACAGGGCTGAAGCTTTCTTT. This translates into CASSTLDRAEAFF.

This clonotype was recorded many times. The genes are TRBV7-2 and TRBJ2-1; tentatively, D is TRBD2 (6 bases). This CDR3 is built from 16 residues. Trimming stripped 5 bases from V and 10 bases from J, with 24 bases between. Germline-derived CDR1 and CDR2 are SGHTA and FQGNSA. As DNA, the CDR3 is TGTGCCAGCAGCCCAACCCCGCGGGACTTGGCGAAGGAGCAGTTCTTC. Its protein is CASSPTPRDLAKEQFF.

For this clonotype: An end of the junction differs from the germline gene, which may be a read error. The chain carries TRBV25-1 and TRBJ2-5; 7 positions agree with TRBD2. Per germline, CDR1 MGHDK and CDR2 SYGVNS. The CDR3 runs to 12 residues. CDR3 region: CDSSWGGETQYF. CDR3 in DNA: TGTGACAGCAGCTGGGGGGGGGAGACCCAGTACTTC.

This clonotype was counted many times. V gene TRBV5-1 combines with J gene TRBJ2-7; D could derive from TRBD1 or TRBD2 (6 bases each). Germline V gene data show CDR1 as SGHRS and CDR2 as YFSETQ. V was trimmed by 1 base and J by 7 bases, leaving 12 bases between them. This CDR3 is 13 amino acids long. In DNA, the CDR3 is TGCGCCAGCAGCTTGTGGGGGGCGGGGGAGCAGTACTTC. Translation: CASSLWGAGEQYF. The whole variable domain, filled in from reference TRBV5-1 and TRBJ2-7, reads KAGVTQTPRYLIKTRGQQVTLSCSPISGHRSVSWYQQTPGQGLQFLFEYFSETQRNKGNFPGRFSGRQFSNSRSEMNVSTLELGDSALYLCASSLWGAGEQYFGPGTRLTVT.

CDR3 protein: CASNDQGYAGELFF. Written as DNA, the CDR3 is TGTGCCAGCAACGATCAGGGTTACGCCGGGGAGCTGTTTTTT. The rearrangement uses TRBV28 and TRBJ2-2; perhaps TRBD1 as D (5 bases). The length of the CDR3 is 14 residues. Germline V gene sequence: CDR1 MDHEN, CDR2 SYDVKM. Trimming took off 7 bases at V and 6 bases at J, with 15 bases between the two ends.

This clonotype came up many times. This chain uses TRBV10-3 with TRBJ2-5; D not certain. CDR1 ENHRY and CDR2 SYGVKD come from the germline V gene. The CDR3 has 13 amino acids. V dropped 3 bases and J dropped 1 base, with 6 bases sitting between them. CDR3 DNA sequence: TGTGCCATCAGTGAACGTCCCCAAGAGACCCAGTACTTC. This sequence encodes CAISERPQETQYF.

The table lists this clonotype with many counts. The chain has TRBV19 and TRBJ1-5; D might be TRBD1 (5 bases). V lost 5 bases, J lost 9 bases, and 20 bases lay in between. The CDR3 has 15 amino acids. The germline V gene encodes CDR1 LNHDA and CDR2 SQIVND (reference sequence). The CDR3 loop reads CASSLFPTASSPQHF. In DNA form, the CDR3 reads TGTGCCAGTAGTTTGTTCCCGACAGCCTCGTCGCCCCAGCATTTT.

In this sample, this clonotype turned up a few times. The chain couples TRBV13 to TRBJ1-2; D gene uncertain. From germline, CDR1 is PRHDT and CDR2 FYEKMQ (reference sequence). CDR3 length equals 11 residues. The V end lost 6 bases, the J end lost 8 bases, and 10 bases lay between the germline ends. This chain's CDR3 is CASSAGSGYTF. The CDR3 region has the DNA TGTGCCAGCAGTGCGGGGTCGGGCTACACCTTC.

The chain couples TRBV7-9 to TRBJ2-3, with D unresolved. Germline V CDR1 and CDR2: SEHNR, FQNEAQ (reference sequence). This CDR3 is built from 15 residues. Trimming cost V 5 bases and J 7 bases, with 19 bases left between them. DNA for the CDR3: TGTGCCAGCAGCCCCCCTTTACTTCGCACCCATACGCAGTATTTT. Protein: CASSPPLLRTHTQYF.